This T cell receptor (beta chain) comes out of a study of CXCR3-negative and CXCR3-positive naive CD8 T cells. The CDR3 totals 13 residues. CDR1 and CDR2 from the germline V gene are LNHNV and YYDKDF (reference sequence). Details on this clonotype: Its antigen is not identified.

Study-wide points: The TRB CDR3s that CXCR3-positive naive cells carried were more hydrophobic than those of CXCR3-negative naive cells.

5' RACE with UMI labels generated the TRB cDNA libraries. Using the 5' RACE reads, TCRdb records one entry per CDR3 protein without DNA. The sample yields around 150,000 distinct CDR3 sequences, of which the top ten take up 0.41%. This clonotype was sampled from a human donor in good health. Some clones in this sample may be carry-over from other donors' samples. Sequences were obtained from naive CXCR3+ CD8+ T cells from blood. Specified subset: CD45RO-CCR7+CD27+CD95- naive CD8+ T cells expressing CXCR3 (TNR3+). This chain joins TRBV15 and TRBJ2-5. The CDR3 spells CATSRIEMKTQYF.